The rows below give T cell receptor beta chains drawn from one sample of a study of blood T cell repertoires in COVID-19. Using immunoSEQ multiplex PCR, the repertoire was profiled, and TCRdb retains in-frame clones only, with some absent. Here the sample spans around 250,000 clones, about 82% being singletons. Sequencing was carried out using peripheral blood. The receptor source for this set is a man aged 50 or older with active or convalescent COVID-19. Both conserved end residues are part of each CDR3. Fields, in order: clone size, V gene, CDR3 protein. For some rows the clone size is stated as once, few or many, or as a class when expanded; others skip it.

NA | TRBV28 | CASSTSLNTEAFF
NA | TRBV18 | CASSDRTVTGELFF
once | TRBV6-4 | CASSPELTANYGYTF
NA | TRBV5-1 | CASSFGGRNTDTQYF
NA | TRBV7-8 | CASSQGTLRGLAANNEQFF
NA | TRBV30 | CAWRPPDRSFKGSPLHF
NA | TRBV4-3 | CASSQDRGDYQFF
NA | TRBV10-1 | CASRLAGVRNEQFF
NA | TRBV5-1 | CASSLTVRGGTEAFF
NA | TRBV19 | CASSILTGKSEAFF
NA | TRBV19 | CASTPTGGTEAFF
NA | TRBV27 | CASIGLGSSGANVLTF
NA | TRBV28 | CASSSPVGLPHPHF
NA | TRBV10-3 | CAISEFEGTGAIGPQHF
NA | TRBV7-2 | CASSAGWNEKLFF
NA | TRBV5-3 | CARSLRDSGRAKANEQFF
NA | TRBV30 | CAWSVRDTRPGANVLTF
once | TRBV7-9 | CASRSGRTGELFF
NA | TRBV19 | CASSISVYQPQHF
NA | TRBV9 | CASSGNYRGAENTGELFF
NA | TRBV7-9 | CASSPTGTTDTQYF
NA | TRBV2 | CASSRGLAGGGGDTQYF
NA | TRBV6-2/TRBV6-3 | CASSYRESYTF
NA | TRBV5-8 | CASSWGGTLDEQFF
NA | TRBV5-6 | CASSSGGEQYF
NA | TRBV13 | CASTQGQGGADREAFF
NA | TRBV28 | CASSSSGRGYEQYF
NA | TRBV12-3/TRBV12-4 | CASSRGGYEQYF
NA | TRBV6-5 | CASRTASGILNEQFF
NA | TRBV4-1 | CASSSLTGANTEAFF
NA | TRBV2 | CASGGLAGERETQYF
NA | TRBV28 | CASSFLQGGTDTQYF
NA | TRBV28 | CASSLSQVQPQHF
few | TRBV3-1/TRBV3-2 | CASSRLANYGYTF
once | TRBV2 | CASVLALEQFF
NA | TRBV6-5 | CASSYSRTGGYYGYTF
NA | TRBV28 | CASSLTRSQPQHF
NA | TRBV30 | CAWRSWGGSYEQYF
NA | TRBV18 | CASSPPMGTSLYEQYF
NA | TRBV18 | CASSRTGGTDTQYF
NA | TRBV10-3 | CAIRGTSGAISYNEQFF
NA | TRBV5-1 | CASRRILRDSKNPAEQFF
few | TRBV1 | CTSSPSLWPRGSGELFF
NA | TRBV30 | CAWDRVNSPLHF
NA | TRBV19 | CASSISGTGGRETQYF